This is a list of T cell receptor beta chains from one sample in a study of cytomegalovirus exposure and HLA in healthy donors. Measured with immunoSEQ multiplex PCR; TCRdb has only the in-frame clones, and not every one. The profile covers around 200,000 clones, with approximately 82% appearing a single time and 10% taken by the ten largest. Material for sequencing was PBMCs. Receptors were obtained from a woman aged 50 to 60 in good health and CMV-seropositive. Each CDR3 is given with its conserved first and last residue. The D gene is left open where the match is weak. Expanded clones get a size class; other rows say once, few or many, or leave the size out.

CDR3 DNA: TGTGCCAGTAGCTCGGACAGGGCCTTCAATCAGCCCCAGCATTTT
CDR3 protein: CASSSDRAFNQPQHF
V gene: TRBV19
clone size: few
D gene: TRBD1
J gene: TRBJ1-5

CDR3 DNA: TGTGCCAGCAGTCGACAGGGGTTAAACTATGGCTACACCTTC
CDR3 protein: CASSRQGLNYGYTF
V gene: TRBV6-5
clone size: -
D gene: TRBD1
J gene: TRBJ1-2

CDR3 DNA: TGTGCCAGCAGTTTATCGGCTAGCGGGGAGGTCAATGAGCAGTTCTTC
CDR3 protein: CASSLSASGEVNEQFF
V gene: TRBV27
clone size: -
D gene: TRBD2
J gene: TRBJ2-1

CDR3 DNA: TGTGCCAGCAGTCTAGGGACAGACTCTGGAAACACCATATATTTT
CDR3 protein: CASSLGTDSGNTIYF
V gene: TRBV7-7
clone size: -
D gene: TRBD1
J gene: TRBJ1-3

CDR3 DNA: TGCGCCAGCAGCTTGGAGGGACAGGGAGATTCACCCCTCCACTTT
CDR3 protein: CASSLEGQGDSPLHF
V gene: TRBV5-1
clone size: -
D gene: TRBD1
J gene: TRBJ1-6

CDR3 DNA: TGCGCCAGCAGCTTGGTTCCAGGGAATTCCTACAATGAGCAGTTCTTC
CDR3 protein: CASSLVPGNSYNEQFF
V gene: TRBV5-1
clone size: -
D gene: -
J gene: TRBJ2-1

CDR3 DNA: TGTGCCAGTCGGGACTACTACGAGCAGTACTTC
CDR3 protein: CASRDYYEQYF
V gene: TRBV2
clone size: -
D gene: TRBD2
J gene: TRBJ2-7

CDR3 DNA: TGCGCCAGCGGACGGACAGGAATGAACACTGAAGCTTTCTTT
CDR3 protein: CASGRTGMNTEAFF
V gene: TRBV5-1
clone size: -
D gene: TRBD1
J gene: TRBJ1-1

CDR3 DNA: TGCGCCAGCAGCCGGGGGGGCGACAAAAACATTCAGTACTTC
CDR3 protein: CASSRGGDKNIQYF
V gene: TRBV4-1
clone size: -
D gene: -
J gene: TRBJ2-4

CDR3 DNA: TGCGCCAGCAGCTTCACTAGCGGGATACCCCAAGAGACCCAGTACTTC
CDR3 protein: CASSFTSGIPQETQYF
V gene: TRBV5-1
clone size: -
D gene: TRBD2
J gene: TRBJ2-5

CDR3 DNA: TGTGCCAGCAGCGCGGAACACGGGACAAATCAGCCCCAGCATTTT
CDR3 protein: CASSAEHGTNQPQHF
V gene: TRBV7-9
clone size: few
D gene: -
J gene: TRBJ1-5

CDR3 DNA: TGTGCCAGCAGCTCCCGGGACACCCGGGCGCAAGAGACCCAGTACTTC
CDR3 protein: CASSSRDTRAQETQYF
V gene: TRBV7-6
clone size: -
D gene: -
J gene: TRBJ2-5